This T cell receptor beta chain emerged from a study of blood T cell repertoires in COVID-19. Assay used: immunoSEQ multiplex PCR; TCRdb lists only in-frame clones, some missing. In the table there are under 200,000 clones, 87% of which are singletons. The TCR was taken from a man between 60 and 70 years old with active or convalescent COVID-19. The sequenced material came from peripheral blood.

Here the CDR3 DNA reads TGCGCCAGCAGCTTGTCGACAGGAGACTCTGGAAACACCATATATTTT. Translating it yields CASSLSTGDSGNTIYF. The rearrangement links TRBV5-1 to TRBJ1-3, with a tentative D call TRBD1 (6 bases). V shed 1 base and J shed 0 bases, with 11 bases lying between them. This CDR3 comprises 16 residues. Looked up from germline, CDR1 is SGHRS and CDR2 is YFSETQ.